The clone carrying this TCR beta chain has ten or more counts. Its antigen is unknown. Trimming stripped 0 bases from V and 8 bases from J, with 19 bases between. CDR3 size: 16 residues. CDR1 is SGHTA, CDR2 FQGNSA, per germline. Time point: sample taken at primary tumor resection. Patients with untreated early-stage non-small cell lung cancer, numbering 55 to 75, were the donors. Unsorted tumor, nontumor lung tissue or cryopreserved PBMC supplied the whole RNA. TCRdb recomputed calls from the 5' RACE reads with MiXCR, one row per CDR3 protein. The table has 55,000 to 70,000 distinct CDR3 sequences, 6.3% seen once. This entry is derived from a study of spatial heterogeneity in lung cancer. Looking at the study overall: Within raw reads, each unique TCR and UMI combination appeared on average more than ten times.

Broader study findings: The appearance of ubiquitous expanded tumor TCRs in blood was greater at resection than follow-up.

The input for sequencing was PBMCs, taken at surgery. The J gene is TRBJ1-2, the V gene TRBV7-2, with D perhaps TRBD1 (5 bases). The clonotype comes from a female donor with early-stage non-small cell lung cancer. This CDR3 reads CASSLAGGTEVEGYTF. The CDR3, as DNA: TGTGCCAGCAGCTTAGCGGGGGGGACGGAGGTTGAGGGCTACACCTTC.